Detailed here is one T cell receptor (beta chain). Its cognate antigen is unknown. The CDR3 covers 13 residues. CDR1 is ENHRY, CDR2 SYGVKD, per germline. With 9 bases clipped from V and 4 bases from J, the junction kept 6 bases outside the gene matches. Authors' methods: Junction-only immunoSEQ data arrived without quality scores, meaning filtering differed. Clones were sequenced by immunoSEQ multiplex PCR, and TCRdb holds only the in-frame ones, with some missing. The V and J calls and the clone size are those of that table, but D and trimming were determined from the DNA. Of roughly 2.5 million clones in the sample, approximately 92% were seen once. The entry originates in a study of shared clonotypes between healthy human individuals. Study-wide results and limits: The naive CD4 repertoires of four donors were compared, and around 4.7% of clonotypes were shared.

This clonotype originated in a man aged 18-30 years in good health. The chain joins TRBV10-3 to TRBJ2-1, with 7 bases that match TRBD1. Source material: naive CD4+ T cells sorted from blood. Subset here: CD45RA+ positively selected. The CDR3 is CAIGGQPYNEQFF. CDR3 nucleotide sequence: TGTGCCATTGGGGGACAGCCTTACAATGAGCAGTTCTTC.